A selection of T cell receptor beta chains follows, all from one sample in a study of blood T cells in healthy people across ages. TCRdb fed the 5' RACE reads into MiXCR, producing one record per CDR3 protein. The sample holds 2 million or so distinct CDR3 sequences; just under 50% are singletons and the top ten take more than 2%. Specimen: blood. These TCRs come from a woman aged 40 to 49 in good health. Both conserved end residues are part of each CDR3. A D gene is named only where the DNA matches it firmly. A clone size is listed for some rows: how often the clone was seen (once, few, many), or a class if it is expanded.

TRBJ2-1,TRBV6-9,few,.,TGTGCCAGCACCCACTGTCGGGGCCCTACCCATGAGCAGTTCTTC,CASTHCRGPTHEQFF
TRBJ2-1,TRBV15,.,TRBD2,TGTGCCACGAGCTTGGCGGGGGGCTGGTACAATGAGCAGTTCTTC,CATSLAGGWYNEQFF
TRBJ2-7,TRBV21-1,.,.,TGTGCCAGCAGCAAAGGACAGGGGGCCCGGATACGGCCCCCTTACTTGAACGAGCAGTACTTC,CASSKGQGARIRPPYLNEQYF
TRBJ2-3,TRBV24-1,.,.,TGTGCCACCAGTGATTTGGGTGACGTAGGCACAGATACGCAGTATTTT,CATSDLGDVGTDTQYF
TRBJ2-1,TRBV7-9,few,.,TGTGCCAGCAGCAACACCATGGGTGAGCAGTTCTTC,CASSNTMGEQFF
TRBJ2-5,TRBV12-3/TRBV12-4,few,.,TGTGCCAGCAGTTTGGAGATCGACTTTCAAGAGACCCAGTACTTC,CASSLEIDFQETQYF
TRBJ2-2,TRBV7-2,.,.,TGTGCCAGCAGCTTTTCAGGGGACACCGGGGAGCTGTTTTTT,CASSFSGDTGELFF
TRBJ1-2,TRBV5-1,.,.,TGCGCCAGCAGCGCCGCGAGGGTAGTCGGCTACACCTTC,CASSAARVVGYTF
TRBJ1-4,TRBV5-1,.,TRBD1,TGCGCCAGCAGCTTGGACGCAGGGGGCGAAAAACTGTTTTTT,CASSLDAGGEKLFF
TRBJ1-1,TRBV11-1,few,.,TGTGCCAGCAGCTTAGGTGATGGGGCCCTGAACACTGAAGCTTTCTTT,CASSLGDGALNTEAFF
TRBJ2-7,TRBV4-2,.,.,TGTGCCAGCAGCCGGTCGGGGGACAACTCCTACGAGCAGTACTTC,CASSRSGDNSYEQYF
TRBJ2-5,TRBV4-2,.,TRBD1,TGTGCCAGCAGCCACGGCCGGGACAGGGTAAGGGAGACCCAGTACTTC,CASSHGRDRVRETQYF
TRBJ2-7,TRBV28,once,.,TGTGCCAGCACCTCAGGGGACATTTCCTACGAGCAGTACTTC,CASTSGDISYEQYF
TRBJ2-7,TRBV5-1,.,.,TGCGCCAGCTCACTGCGGGCAGGGTTAACCTACGAGCAGTACTTC,CASSLRAGLTYEQYF
TRBJ2-1,TRBV6-6,.,.,TGTGCCAGCAGTTACTCGAGTGTAGTGGCAAATGGTGAGCAGTTCTTC,CASSYSSVVANGEQFF
TRBJ1-2,TRBV20-1,few,.,TGCAGTGCTAAGGGTCGGTCTTATGGCTACACCTTC,CSAKGRSYGYTF
TRBJ2-5,TRBV3-1,few,TRBD1,TGTGCCAGCAGCCAGCTTTGGAGGGACAGGGTCAAAGAGACCCAGTACTTC,CASSQLWRDRVKETQYF
TRBJ1-2,TRBV9,.,.,TGTGCCAGCCTCGACAGCTCCGGTAACTATGGCTACACCTTC,CASLDSSGNYGYTF
TRBJ1-2,TRBV4-1,few,TRBD1,TGCGCCAGCAGCCGAGGACAGGCTACTAACTATGGCTACACCTTC,CASSRGQATNYGYTF
TRBJ1-4,TRBV27,.,.,TGTGCCAGCAGTTTAGTCGGTAATGAAAAACTGTTTTTT,CASSLVGNEKLFF
TRBJ2-5,TRBV20-1,few,TRBD2,TGCAGTGCTCCAGCTAGCGGGGAAGAGACCCAGTACTTC,CSAPASGEETQYF
TRBJ2-3,TRBV20-1,few,.,TGCAGTGCTAGGGACGGACACACAGATACGCAGTATTTT,CSARDGHTDTQYF
TRBJ1-4,TRBV4-3,.,.,TGCGCCAGCAGCCTCCGAGAGGAGGGTCCGTGGGCAACTAATGAAAAACTGTTTTTT,CASSLREEGPWATNEKLFF
TRBJ2-5,TRBV7-9,.,.,TGTGCCAGCAGCACCACCTGGGGGACCCAGTACTTC,CASSTTWGTQYF
TRBJ1-4,TRBV7-9,.,.,TGTGCCAGCAGCCGTCTACAGGAGTCCCAAAAACTGTTTTTT,CASSRLQESQKLFF
TRBJ1-6,TRBV27,few,.,TGTGCCAGCAGTTTAAGGGGGGAATATAATTCACCCCTCCACTTT,CASSLRGEYNSPLHF
TRBJ2-1,TRBV4-2,few,.,TGTGCCAGCAGCCATCGTCGCGAGGGGCCCCGTGTCCCCTACGCCAATGAGCAGTTCTTC,CASSHRREGPRVPYANEQFF
TRBJ2-7,TRBV6-1,.,.,TGTGCCAGCAGGTTCGGGACACACGATTACAATGAGCAGTACTTC,CASRFGTHDYNEQYF
TRBJ2-5,TRBV5-1,.,.,TGCGCCAGCAGCTTGGACCCCCGGGAGCAGTACTTC,CASSLDPREQYF
TRBJ2-7,TRBV20-1,.,TRBD2,TGCAGTGCTTTACGCGAAGCGGGGCCCCCCTACGAGCAGTACTTC,CSALREAGPPYEQYF
TRBJ1-2,TRBV20-1,.,.,TGCAGTGCTAGAGGGAAGGGGGGTGGCGGCTACACCTTC,CSARGKGGGGYTF
TRBJ2-5,TRBV7-2,few,.,TGTGCCAGCAGCTTACAGAACGCCTTAAACAATGAGCAGTACTTC,CASSLQNALNNEQYF
TRBJ2-5,TRBV12-3/TRBV12-4,.,.,TGTGCCAGCAGCTTAGGAGCGACCGGGACCCAGTACTTC,CASSLGATGTQYF
TRBJ2-1,TRBV5-1,few,.,TGCGCCAGCAGCCGCCGGACTGGGATAAATGAGCAGTTCTTC,CASSRRTGINEQFF
TRBJ2-5,TRBV27,.,.,TGTGCCAGCAGCCCCGCACTGAGACACCAAGAGACCCAGTACTTC,CASSPALRHQETQYF
TRBJ1-2,TRBV28,.,.,TGTGCCAGCAGGCTCCCCGCGGTGGGGGGCTATGGCTACACCTTC,CASRLPAVGGYGYTF
TRBJ1-2,TRBV5-1,.,TRBD1,TGCGCCAGCAGCCCCGGAGGGGGCAGTACCTATGGCTACACCTTC,CASSPGGGSTYGYTF
TRBJ2-7,TRBV2,.,TRBD1,TGTGCCAGCAACCGACAGGGATGGTACGAGCAGTACTTC,CASNRQGWYEQYF
TRBJ2-7,TRBV7-9,.,.,TGTGCCAGCAGCTTAAGCGGGTTTCGGTCCGGGAACTCCTACGAGCAGTACTTC,CASSLSGFRSGNSYEQYF
TRBJ2-5,TRBV20-1,few,.,TGCAGTGCGGAAAGGATACAAGAGACCCAGTACTTC,CSAERIQETQYF
TRBJ2-4,TRBV24-1,.,.,TGTGCCACCAGTGATCCCTCGAACCCGACGCCGGAGCAGTACTTC,CATSDPSNPTPEQYF
TRBJ2-5,TRBV7-2,.,TRBD2,TGTGCCAGCAGCTTAGCGCCGAGTGGAGCGGGGGGTCACCAAGAGACCCAGTACTTC,CASSLAPSGAGGHQETQYF
TRBJ2-1,TRBV11-3,.,.,TGTGCCAGCAGCTTTCGGGGCGGCAAAGAGCAGTTCTTC,CASSFRGGKEQFF
TRBJ2-5,TRBV7-6,few,.,TGTGCCAGCAGCTTAAGGGCGGAGGGCCTCGGAGAGACCCAGTACTTC,CASSLRAEGLGETQYF
TRBJ2-5,TRBV11-1,few,TRBD2,TGTGCCAGCAGCTTAGCGATCGGGGGACTAGCGGGCCAAGAGACCCAGTACTTC,CASSLAIGGLAGQETQYF
TRBJ1-2,TRBV5-1,.,TRBD1,TGCGCCAGCAGCCGACAGGGGGATGGCTATGGCTACACCTTC,CASSRQGDGYGYTF
TRBJ2-7,TRBV12-3/TRBV12-4,.,TRBD1,TGTGCCAGCAGTCGATACTCAGGGGGCAGCTACGAGCAGTACTTC,CASSRYSGGSYEQYF
TRBJ2-7,TRBV11-2,.,TRBD2,TGTGCCAGCAGCACCTGGCTGGGTCTAGCGGGGTCCTACAATGAGCAGTACTTC,CASSTWLGLAGSYNEQYF
TRBJ1-5,TRBV6-2/TRBV6-3,.,.,TGTGCCAGCACGGCGGATAGCAATCAGCCCCGGCATTTT,CASTADSNQPRHF
TRBJ2-5,TRBV6-6,.,TRBD2,TGTGCCAGCAGTTACTCGAGGCGGGGGGGCCTCCAAGAGACCCAGTACTTC,CASSYSRRGGLQETQYF
TRBJ2-1,TRBV11-2,.,TRBD1,TGTGCCAGCAGCTTATTCCGGGACAGCCTCAATGAGCAGTTCTTC,CASSLFRDSLNEQFF
TRBJ1-2,TRBV4-2,.,.,TGTGCCAGCAGCCAATGGGGCGGGGGGCACTATGGCTACACCTTC,CASSQWGGGHYGYTF
TRBJ2-7,TRBV25-1,few,.,TGTGCCAGCAGTGCGGTTGGGGTCAGGTACGAGCAGTACTTC,CASSAVGVRYEQYF
TRBJ2-1,TRBV12-3/TRBV12-4,few,.,TGTGCCAGCAGTTTAGCGGGTGGACCGAAAAATGAGCAGTTCTTC,CASSLAGGPKNEQFF
TRBJ1-2,TRBV28,many,.,TGTGCCAGCAGTTTGAGAGCAATGTCCTATGGCTACACCTTC,CASSLRAMSYGYTF
TRBJ1-2,TRBV6-5,.,.,TGTGCCAGCAGCGGCCAGGGGTCACCGACATATGGCTACACCTTC,CASSGQGSPTYGYTF